Only a few counts were recorded for the clone carrying this T cell receptor (beta chain). No antigen is known for it. These data are taken from a study of identical twins. Study observations and caveats: Excess low generation probability was seen in twin-shared out-of-frame alpha sequences.

Trimming took 5 bases from V and 4 from J; bases not matched to a gene: 5. The CDR3 is 15 residues long. CDR1 SEHNR and CDR2 FQNEAQ come from the germline V gene (reference sequence). TCRdb reanalysed the 5' RACE reads using MiXCR and keeps one entry per CDR3 protein. The sample has 700,000 or so distinct CDR3 sequences; approximately 9% are singletons. The same data also went into a second study, on yellow fever vaccine responses in identical twins.

The chain employs TRBV7-9 and TRBJ1-2; 12 nucleotides line up with TRBD1. This TCR derives from a woman under 30 in good health. Sequencing input: PBMCs. DNA for the CDR3: TGTGCCAGCAGCGCACCGGGACAGGGGGCCTATGGCTACACCTTC. This sequence encodes CASSAPGQGAYGYTF.